One and the same sample provided the 30 T cell receptor beta chains below, sequenced in a study of tumor T cells in aggressive B-cell lymphoma. The table came from immunoSEQ multiplex PCR; TCRdb's copy has only in-frame clones and leaves some out. The sample consists of fewer than 7,000 clones, roughly 87% of them appearing once. The material sequenced was tumor tissue. All receptors derive from an adult with diffuse large B cell lymphoma.

The chain employs TRBV21-1 and TRBJ1-1; the table gives TRBD1 as D, unverified against the DNA. TRBV21-1 is designated a pseudogene. CDR3 length: 21 amino acids. The CDR3 sequence is CASSKVPRLRMPGAMNTEAFF. DNA for the CDR3: TGTGCCAGCAGCAAAGTTCCTCGCCTTAGAATGCCAGGGGCTATGAACACTGAAGCTTTCTTT.

CDR3 protein: CASRAYTYEQYF. Written as DNA, the CDR3 is TGTGCCAGCAGGGCTTATACCTACGAGCAGTACTTC. The V call is TRBV6-1, the J call TRBJ2-7; D ambiguous. This CDR3 is 12 amino acids long. The V and J ends lost 6 bases and 2 bases respectively, with 8 bases between them. Germline loops: CDR1 MNHNS, CDR2 SASEGT.

V is TRBV2 and J is TRBJ1-1; D is ambiguous. The CDR3 is 10 residues long. Germline V CDR1 and CDR2: SNHLY, FYNNEI. V was trimmed by 9 bases and J by 8 bases, leaving 10 bases between them. The CDR3 DNA reads TGTGCCAGACAGTTCCAAGAAGCTTTCTTT. This gives the protein CARQFQEAFF.

This clone occurred once. The rearrangement joins TRBV7-2 to TRBJ1-1; no reliable D call. The CDR3 covers 15 residues. V shed 6 bases and J shed 0 bases, with 14 bases lying between them. From germline, CDR1 is SGHTA and CDR2 FQGNSA. The CDR3: CASRILATMNTEAFF. DNA for the CDR3: TGTGCCAGCAGGATCCTAGCGACCATGAACACTGAAGCTTTCTTT.

The V gene is TRBV27, the J gene TRBJ1-5; the match to TRBD1 covers 12 bases. This CDR3 contains 15 residues. The germline V gene has CDR1 MNHEY and CDR2 SMNVEV (reference sequence). V was clipped by 2 bases and J by 7 bases; unmatched bases: 3. This CDR3 is CASSLLGTGGQPQHF. In DNA, the CDR3 is TGTGCCAGCAGTTTACTGGGGACAGGGGGCCAGCCCCAGCATTTT.

The V and J genes are TRBV28 and TRBJ1-1, with D hard to call. Germline V lookup: CDR1 MDHEN, CDR2 SYDVKM. Trimming left V 7 bases short and J 2 bases short, with 8 bases between. This CDR3 contains 12 residues. The CDR3 bases are TGTGCCAGCATCACCCTAAACACTGAAGCTTTCTTT. It codes for CASITLNTEAFF. Full variable domain (remainder filled in from reference TRBV28 and TRBJ1-1): DVKVTQSSRYLVKRTGEKVFLECVQDMDHENMFWYRQDPGLGLRLIYFSYDVKMKEKGDIPEGYSVSREKKERFSLILESASTNQTSMYLCASITLNTEAFFGQGTRLTVV.

The chain couples TRBV11-2 to TRBJ1-6, with D possibly being TRBD1 (5 bases). Trimming shortened V by 1 base and J by 4 bases, and 17 bases separated the two germline ends. The CDR3 is 18 amino acids. Germline lookup yields CDR1 SGHAT and CDR2 FQNNGV. The CDR3 nucleotides are TGTGCCAGCAGCTTAGGTCTTCACGAAGGGACTTATAATTCACCCCTCCACTTT. Translation: CASSLGLHEGTYNSPLHF.

V usage is TRBV5-4 and J usage is TRBJ2-7, with 10 bases lining up with TRBD1. The length of the CDR3 is 14 residues. From germline, CDR1 is SGHNT and CDR2 YYREEE (reference sequence). V shed 0 bases and J 7 bases; nucleotides not matched to a gene: 4. The CDR3 loop is CASSLGQGADEQYF. CDR3 sequence (DNA): TGTGCCAGCAGCTTGGGACAGGGGGCAGATGAGCAGTACTTC.

The rearrangement joins TRBV4-1 to TRBJ2-7, with D possibly matching TRBD2 (6 bases). Trimming shortened V by 0 bases and J by 6 bases, and 9 bases separated the two germline ends. Germline values: CDR1 MGHRA, CDR2 YSYEKL. The CDR3 is 13 amino acids. The CDR3 region is CASSQESGGEQYF. The CDR3 coding sequence is TGCGCCAGCAGCCAAGAGTCCGGGGGCGAGCAGTACTTC.

The chain employs TRBV19 and TRBJ2-3; possibly TRBD2 for D (6 bases). The CDR3 totals 15 residues. Germline V gives CDR1 LNHDA, CDR2 SQIVND (reference sequence). V was clipped by 6 bases and J by 5 bases, with 18 bases between them. The CDR3 nucleotides are TGTGCCAGTAGCTTAGGGCGGGGAAGTGGAGATACGCAGTATTTT. This gives the protein CASSLGRGSGDTQYF.

CDR3 sequence: CASSRLGTGAYEQYF. The CDR3 nucleotides are TGTGCCAGCAGCCGACTCGGGACAGGGGCCTACGAGCAGTACTTC. The J gene is TRBJ2-7, the V gene TRBV14; 10 nucleotides line up with TRBD1. This CDR3 comprises 15 residues. Losses at the gene ends were 4 bases for V and 2 bases for J; bases not matched to a gene: 5. Germline lookup yields CDR1 SGHDN and CDR2 FVKESK.

The V call is TRBV18, the J call TRBJ1-1, with 10 bases aligning to TRBD1. The CDR3 loop spans 16 amino acids. V shed 8 bases, J shed 0 bases, and the junction held 9 bases outside the gene matches. The germline gives CDR1 KGHSH, CDR2 LQKENI. CDR3 amino acids: CASPRTGGSMNTEAFF. In nucleotides, the CDR3 is TGTGCCAGCCCACGGACAGGGGGATCCATGAACACTGAAGCTTTCTTT.

This chain uses TRBV5-3 with TRBJ1-1, with TRBD1 as a possible D gene (5 bases). TRBV5-3 is an ORF; its function is uncertain. The CDR3 extends over 16 amino acids. V was clipped by 6 bases and J by 1 base, with 19 bases between them. The CDR3 sequence is CARTIHRGGSNTEAFF. The CDR3 DNA follows: TGTGCCAGAACCATCCACCGGGGGGGGTCGAACACTGAAGCTTTCTTT.

The chain couples TRBV5-1 to TRBJ2-7; TRBD2 matches 8 bases. The CDR3 extends over 14 amino acids. J lost 2 bases, V lost 4 bases, and 5 bases had no gene match. CDR1 and CDR2 (germline): SGHRS, YFSETQ. The CDR3 coding sequence is TGCGCCAGCAGCGCCGGACTAGCTACCTACGAGCAGTACTTC. Protein product: CASSAGLATYEQYF.

This chain uses TRBV18 with TRBJ1-5, with 8 bases that match TRBD1. Germline loops: CDR1 KGHSH, CDR2 LQKENI. With 2 bases clipped from V and 2 bases from J, the junction kept 8 bases outside the gene matches. The CDR3 runs 17 residues. CDR3 DNA: TGTGCCAGCTCACCAATTCAGGGGGCCCAGGGCAATCAGCCCCAGCATTTT. Translating gives CASSPIQGAQGNQPQHF.

The chain employs TRBV2 and TRBJ1-2, with D possibly TRBD1 on 6 matching bases. Germline V gives CDR1 SNHLY, CDR2 FYNNEI. V lost 9 bases to trimming and J lost 2 bases, with 19 bases between them. The length of the CDR3 is 15 residues. CDR3 protein: CARKGEGRLNYGYTF. The CDR3 DNA reads TGTGCCAGGAAGGGGGAGGGAAGATTGAACTATGGCTACACCTTC.

This clone was seen only once. V usage is TRBV10-3 and J usage is TRBJ2-3; perhaps TRBD2 as D (5 bases). The CDR3 covers 14 residues. In germline, CDR1 is ENHRY, CDR2 SYGVKD. V was shortened by 11 bases and J by 4 bases, with 19 bases between the two germline ends. The CDR3 DNA is TGTGCCGTTACCCAGGACTTAACTTCAGATACGCAGTATTTT. This sequence encodes CAVTQDLTSDTQYF.

V is TRBV19 and J is TRBJ1-1; no definite D call. The CDR3 sequence is 15 residues long. Trimming took off 7 bases at V and 0 bases at J, with 15 bases between the two ends. Germline lookup yields CDR1 LNHDA and CDR2 SQIVND (reference sequence). CDR3 nucleotides: TGTGCCAGTATGAGGGTTTTTAAGGTGAACACTGAAGCTTTCTTT. Its translation is CASMRVFKVNTEAFF.

The chain is built from TRBV6-5 and TRBJ1-4; 11 bases are a match to TRBD1. CDR3 size: 15 residues. Per germline, CDR1 MNHEY and CDR2 SVGAGI. After removal of 2 bases from V and 6 bases from J, the junction contained 2 bases not matched to a gene. CDR3 protein: CASSYADRGHEKLFF. The CDR3 region has the DNA TGTGCCAGCAGTTACGCGGACAGGGGGCATGAAAAACTGTTTTTT.

The chain combines TRBV5-1 with TRBJ2-3; 8 positions match TRBD1. The CDR3 length is 13 residues. Germline CDR1 is SGHRS and CDR2 is YFSETQ. Losses at the gene ends were 4 bases for V and 8 bases for J; bases not matched to a gene: 6. DNA for the CDR3: TGCGCCAGCAGCCCGGGGACAGGCGGTACGCAGTATTTT. Protein sequence: CASSPGTGGTQYF.

This clone appeared once. The J gene is TRBJ2-5, the V gene TRBV14; tentative D call: TRBD1 (5 bases). The CDR3 sequence is 13 residues long. Trimming removed 6 bases from V and 11 bases from J, with 19 bases in between. Germline CDR1 SGHDN, CDR2 FVKESK. The CDR3 coding sequence is TGTGCCAGCAGACCGATTACAGGATTACCGCAGTACTTC. It specifies CASRPITGLPQYF.

The CDR3 loop is CASSESKTEAFF. The DNA of the CDR3 is TGTGCCAGCAGTGAATCTAAGACTGAAGCTTTCTTT. V and J are TRBV2 and TRBJ1-1; no clear D gene. CDR1 is SNHLY and CDR2 is FYNNEI in the germline V gene. Trimming pared 2 bases from V and 5 bases from J, leaving 6 bases between. The CDR3 sequence is 12 residues long.

The chain has TRBV19 and TRBJ2-7, with TRBD1 matching over 10 bases. This CDR3 contains 15 residues. CDR1 is LNHDA, CDR2 SQIVND, per germline (reference sequence). Losses at the gene ends were 1 base for V and 9 bases for J; bases not matched to a gene: 9. The CDR3 loop is CASSIGTGGLVVQYF. In DNA, the CDR3 is TGTGCCAGTAGTATAGGGACAGGGGGGCTCGTTGTGCAGTACTTC.

The gene calls are TRBV30 and TRBJ1-4, with a possible D match to TRBD1 (5 bases). Germline V gives CDR1 GTSNPN, CDR2 SVGIG (reference sequence). This CDR3 comprises 13 residues. Trimming left V 1 base short and J 8 bases short, with 11 bases between. In nucleotides, the CDR3 is TGTGCCTGGAGTGAAGGGGAAGGCGAAAAACTGTTTTTT. Protein sequence: CAWSEGEGEKLFF.

The V gene is TRBV7-6, the J gene TRBJ2-3, with 12 bases fitting TRBD2. V lost 6 bases, J lost 4 bases, and 5 bases stayed unmatched. From germline, CDR1 is SGHVS and CDR2 FNYEAQ. This CDR3 is built from 15 residues. Here the CDR3 reads CASRRLAGAPDTQYF. DNA of the CDR3: TGTGCCAGCAGAAGACTAGCGGGGGCCCCAGATACGCAGTATTTT.

The rearrangement uses TRBV4-2 and TRBJ2-7; D is unclear. The length of the CDR3 is 15 residues. Between the trimmed V and J ends, which lost 0 bases and 3 bases, there was a span of 12 bases. Germline CDR1 and CDR2: LGHNA and YNFKEQ. The CDR3 reads CASSQDRVGGYEQYF. The CDR3 DNA sequence: TGTGCCAGCAGCCAAGATCGGGTCGGCGGCTACGAGCAGTACTTC.

This chain links TRBV10-3 with TRBJ1-5, with TRBD1 matching over 7 bases. The CDR3 contains 13 residues. V dropped 10 bases and J dropped 0; count of bases not matched to a gene: 3. Looked up from germline, CDR1 is ENHRY and CDR2 is SYGVKD. The CDR3 DNA reads as TGTGCCACCGGGGACAGTAGCAATCAGCCCCAGCATTTT. Translated, it gives CATGDSSNQPQHF.

The genes are TRBV5-4 and TRBJ2-5, with TRBD2 matching over 8 bases. J lost 5 bases, V lost 0 bases, and 6 bases had no gene match. CDR3 size: 15 residues. Germline V CDR1 and CDR2: SGHNT, YYREEE (reference sequence). The CDR3: CASSLVAGSPETQYF. The CDR3 nucleotides read TGTGCCAGCAGCTTGGTAGCGGGGTCCCCTGAGACCCAGTACTTC.

The chain is built from TRBV5-1 and TRBJ1-6; D gene ambiguous. This CDR3 is built from 14 residues. CDR1 SGHRS and CDR2 YFSETQ come from the germline V gene. V lost 4 bases and J 0 bases, leaving 5 bases between the germline ends. CDR3 nucleotide sequence: TGCGCCAGCAGCGTGAGCTCCTATAATTCACCCCTCCACTTT. Protein product: CASSVSSYNSPLHF. Drawing the rest from reference TRBV5-1 and TRBJ1-6, the complete variable domain is KAGVTQTPRYLIKTRGQQVTLSCSPISGHRSVSWYQQTPGQGLQFLFEYFSETQRNKGNFPGRFSGRQFSNSRSEMNVSTLELGDSALYLCASSVSSYNSPLHFGNGTRLTVT.

The V gene is TRBV16, the J gene TRBJ2-7; 11 positions match TRBD2. This CDR3 comprises 15 residues. From germline, CDR1 is KGHSY and CDR2 FQNENV. V gave up 6 bases and J gave up 2 bases; unmatched junction bases: 6. The CDR3 region is CASSLTSGGTYEQYF. CDR3 bases: TGTGCCAGCAGTCTTACTAGCGGGGGAACCTACGAGCAGTACTTC.